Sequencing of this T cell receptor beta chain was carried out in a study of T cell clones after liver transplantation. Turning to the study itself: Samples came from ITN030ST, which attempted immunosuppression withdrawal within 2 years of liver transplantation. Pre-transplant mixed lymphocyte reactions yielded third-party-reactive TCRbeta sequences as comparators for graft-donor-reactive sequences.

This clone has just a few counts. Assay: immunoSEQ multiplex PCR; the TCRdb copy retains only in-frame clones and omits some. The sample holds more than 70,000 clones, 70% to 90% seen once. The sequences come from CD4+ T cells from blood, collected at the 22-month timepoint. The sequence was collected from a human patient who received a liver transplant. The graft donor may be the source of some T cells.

CDR3 region: CASSNRDREYEQYF. The CDR3 nucleotides are TGTGCCAGCAGTAACCGGGACAGGGAGTACGAGCAGTACTTC. The gene calls are TRBV28 and TRBJ2-7; the match to TRBD1 covers 9 bases. Germline assignment: CDR1 MDHEN and CDR2 SYDVKM. This CDR3 comprises 14 residues. The J segment lost 4 bases and the V segment lost 5 bases, leaving 6 bases of the junction unmatched.